Each of the 12 T cell receptor beta chains below was sequenced from the same sample in a study of OX40 agonist ivuxolimab in advanced cancers. Sequenced by immunoSEQ multiplex PCR; TCRdb stores in-frame clones only, minus some. The sample yields tens of thousands of clones, 87% seen once. The source was CD4+ or CD8+ T cells sorted from blood, collected in a trial of the OX40 agonist ivuxolimab. The receptors were sampled from an adult with an advanced solid tumor such as melanoma, head and neck, liver or kidney cancer.

The rearrangement joins TRBV18 to TRBJ2-2; D is unresolved. The V and J ends lost 2 bases and 5 bases respectively, with 9 bases between them. The length of the CDR3 is 14 residues. CDR1 is KGHSH and CDR2 is LQKENI in the germline V gene. CDR3 in amino acids: CASSPGYGTGELFF. CDR3 bases: TGTGCCAGCTCACCAGGGTACGGGACCGGGGAGCTGTTTTTT. Complete variable domain (other parts from reference TRBV18 and TRBJ2-2): NAGVMQNPRHLVRRRGQEARLRCSPMKGHSHVYWYRQLPEEGLKFMVYLQKENIIDESGMPKERFSAEFPKEGPSILRIQQVVRGDSAAYFCASSPGYGTGELFFGEGSRLTVL.

The J gene is TRBJ2-5, the V gene TRBV28; D not certain. There are 12 residues in the CDR3. Trimming left V 8 bases short and J 5 bases short, with 12 bases between. CDR1 and CDR2 (germline): MDHEN, SYDVKM. CDR3 amino acids: CASQSLWETQYF. Here the CDR3 DNA reads TGTGCCAGCCAAAGTTTGTGGGAGACCCAGTACTTC.

The chain carries TRBV28 and TRBJ2-7; 8 bases map to TRBD1. This CDR3 is 15 amino acids long. The germline V gene has CDR1 MDHEN and CDR2 SYDVKM. Trimming took 6 bases from V and 2 from J; bases not matched to a gene: 9. CDR3 nucleotide sequence: TGTGCCAGCAGCGTCGGGGACAGGCGGGCCTACGAGCAGTACTTC. This gives the protein CASSVGDRRAYEQYF.

The chain employs TRBV5-1 and TRBJ1-1, with D tentatively TRBD1 (6 bases). Trimming stripped 4 bases from V and 4 bases from J, with 14 bases between. The germline V gene encodes CDR1 SGHRS and CDR2 YFSETQ. This CDR3 has 14 amino acids. Here the CDR3 reads CASSPRRGGTEAFF. CDR3 coding DNA: TGCGCCAGCAGCCCGAGAAGGGGGGGCACTGAAGCTTTCTTT.

The chain uses TRBV29-1 and TRBJ1-2; 8 bases fit TRBD1. Germline CDR1 and CDR2: SQVTM and ANQGSEA. V lost 6 bases and J lost 4; bases outside the gene matches: 7. The CDR3 length is 13 residues. The CDR3 DNA follows: TGCAGCGTGAGGGGACAGGCTGGCTATGGCTACACCTTC. Its protein is CSVRGQAGYGYTF.

This chain uses TRBV5-4 with TRBJ2-3; D possibly corresponds to TRBD2 (5 bases). Per germline, CDR1 SGHNT and CDR2 YYREEE (reference sequence). This CDR3 is 14 amino acids long. V lost 4 bases to trimming and J lost 0 bases, with 9 bases between them. CDR3 residues: CASSERTSTDTQYF. CDR3 sequence (DNA): TGTGCCAGCAGCGAACGGACTAGCACAGATACGCAGTATTTT.

The chain employs TRBV19 and TRBJ2-1; 8 bases match TRBD1. Germline V lookup: CDR1 LNHDA, CDR2 SQIVND (reference sequence). V shed 4 bases and J 7 bases; nucleotides not matched to a gene: 6. The CDR3 loop spans 14 amino acids. The chain's CDR3 is CASSRTGSRNEQFF. DNA of the CDR3: TGTGCCAGTAGTAGGACAGGGTCGAGGAATGAGCAGTTCTTC.

This chain connects TRBV11-2 to TRBJ1-5; D call uncertain. This CDR3 is 13 amino acids long. The germline V gene has CDR1 SGHAT and CDR2 FQNNGV. Trimming shortened V by 0 bases and J by 4 bases, and 4 bases separated the two germline ends. The CDR3 DNA reads TGTGCCAGCAGCTTAGAACAAAATCAGCCCCAGCATTTT. The encoded protein is CASSLEQNQPQHF.

This clone was picked up a small number of times. The V call is TRBV29-1, the J call TRBJ1-3; D ambiguous. Between the trimmed V and J ends, which lost 7 bases and 9 bases, there was a span of 13 bases. Germline lookup yields CDR1 SQVTM and CDR2 ANQGSEA. The CDR3 is 11 residues long. The CDR3 bases are TGCAGCGGATCGGCCGGTGGCACCATATATTTT. Its protein is CSGSAGGTIYF.

This chain links TRBV6-5 with TRBJ1-2; D call uncertain. The V end was cut by 7 bases, the J end by 1 base, with 16 bases between. Germline V gene lookup returns CDR1 MNHEY and CDR2 SVGAGI. This CDR3 is built from 15 residues. The CDR3 DNA is TGTGCCAGCACGCCCGGTGTTGCCTTTAACTATGGCTACACCTTC. Encoded protein: CASTPGVAFNYGYTF.

Here the CDR3 DNA reads TGCAGCGTAGAGGGGCGTCTGAACACTGAAGCTTTCTTT. It is translated as CSVEGRLNTEAFF. V usage is TRBV29-1 and J usage is TRBJ1-1; D may be TRBD1 (5 bases). The CDR3 sequence is 13 residues long. Germline CDR1 is SQVTM and CDR2 is ANQGSEA. Trimming shortened V by 6 bases and J by 0 bases, and 11 bases separated the two germline ends.

The V call is TRBV11-2, the J call TRBJ1-2; a possible D gene is TRBD1 (5 bases). The CDR3 extends over 15 amino acids. Trimming pared 5 bases from V and 5 bases from J, leaving 18 bases between. Germline CDR1 SGHAT, CDR2 FQNNGV. Here the CDR3 DNA reads TGTGCCAGCAGCGACCCTCCCAGGGTACGGTATGGCTACACCTTC. Amino acids: CASSDPPRVRYGYTF.